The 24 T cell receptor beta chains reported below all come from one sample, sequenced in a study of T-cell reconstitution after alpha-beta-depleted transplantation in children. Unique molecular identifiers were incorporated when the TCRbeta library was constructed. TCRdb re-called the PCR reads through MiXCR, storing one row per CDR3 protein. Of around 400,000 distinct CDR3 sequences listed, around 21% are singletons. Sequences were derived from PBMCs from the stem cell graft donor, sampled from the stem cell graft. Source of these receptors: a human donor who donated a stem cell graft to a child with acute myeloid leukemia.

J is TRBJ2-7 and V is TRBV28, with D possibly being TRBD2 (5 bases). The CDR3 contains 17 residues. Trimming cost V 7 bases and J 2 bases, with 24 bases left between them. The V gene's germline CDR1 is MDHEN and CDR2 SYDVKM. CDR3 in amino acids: CASTAVTAGLLPYEQYF. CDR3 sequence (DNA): TGTGCCAGCACCGCTGTTACGGCAGGACTTCTCCCCTACGAGCAGTACTTC.

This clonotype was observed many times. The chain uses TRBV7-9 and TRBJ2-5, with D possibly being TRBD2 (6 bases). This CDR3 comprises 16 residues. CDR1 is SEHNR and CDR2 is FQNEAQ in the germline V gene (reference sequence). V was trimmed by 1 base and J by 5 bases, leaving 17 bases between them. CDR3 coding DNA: TGTGCCAGCAGCTTAGGGGTAGGGGACTTGACCGAGACCCAGTACTTC. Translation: CASSLGVGDLTETQYF. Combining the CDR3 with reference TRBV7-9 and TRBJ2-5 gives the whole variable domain DTGVSQNPRHKITKRGQNVTFRCDPISEHNRLYWYRQTLGQGPEFLTYFQNEAQLEKSRLLSDRFSAERPKGSFSTLEIQRTEQGDSAMYLCASSLGVGDLTETQYFGPGTRLLVL.

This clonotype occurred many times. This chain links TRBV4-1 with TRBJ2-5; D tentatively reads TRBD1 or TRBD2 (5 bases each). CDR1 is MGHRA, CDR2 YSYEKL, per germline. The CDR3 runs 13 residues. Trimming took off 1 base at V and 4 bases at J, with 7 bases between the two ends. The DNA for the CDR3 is TGCGCCAGCAGCCAAGTGAGGGGAGAGACCCAGTACTTC. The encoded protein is CASSQVRGETQYF.

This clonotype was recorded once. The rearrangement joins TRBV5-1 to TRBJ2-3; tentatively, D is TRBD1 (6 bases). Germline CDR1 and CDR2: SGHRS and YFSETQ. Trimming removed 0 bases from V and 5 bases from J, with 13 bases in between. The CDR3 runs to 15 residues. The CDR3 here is CASSLDYLGGDTQYF. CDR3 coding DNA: TGCGCCAGCAGCTTGGACTACCTAGGGGGAGATACGCAGTATTTT.

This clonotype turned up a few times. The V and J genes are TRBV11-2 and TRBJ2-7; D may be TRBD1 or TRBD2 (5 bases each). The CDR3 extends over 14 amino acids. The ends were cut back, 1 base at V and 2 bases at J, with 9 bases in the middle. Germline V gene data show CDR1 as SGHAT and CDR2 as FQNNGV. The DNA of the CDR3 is TGTGCCAGCAGCTTAGGGGACGCTGCCTACGAGCAGTACTTC. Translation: CASSLGDAAYEQYF.

The CDR3 loop reads CASSLRPPYKGKGDEQYF. The CDR3 DNA follows: TGTGCCAGCAGCTTACGGCCCCCGTACAAGGGGAAAGGGGACGAGCAGTACTTC. V usage is TRBV7-8 and J usage is TRBJ2-7; TRBD1 is a possible D gene (5 bases). Per the germline V gene, CDR1 is SGHVS and CDR2 is FQNEAQ. The CDR3 length is 18 residues. V dropped 2 bases and J dropped 5 bases, with 25 bases sitting between them.

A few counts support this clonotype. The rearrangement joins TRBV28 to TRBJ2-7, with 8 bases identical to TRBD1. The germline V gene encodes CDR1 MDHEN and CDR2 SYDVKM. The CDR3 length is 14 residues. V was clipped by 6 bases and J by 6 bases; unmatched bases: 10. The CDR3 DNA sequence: TGTGCCAGCAGCCCCCGACAGGGGTTCAGCGAGCAGTACTTC. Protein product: CASSPRQGFSEQYF. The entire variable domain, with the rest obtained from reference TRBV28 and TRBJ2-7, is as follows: DVKVTQSSRYLVKRTGEKVFLECVQDMDHENMFWYRQDPGLGLRLIYFSYDVKMKEKGDIPEGYSVSREKKERFSLILESASTNQTSMYLCASSPRQGFSEQYFGPGTRLTVT.

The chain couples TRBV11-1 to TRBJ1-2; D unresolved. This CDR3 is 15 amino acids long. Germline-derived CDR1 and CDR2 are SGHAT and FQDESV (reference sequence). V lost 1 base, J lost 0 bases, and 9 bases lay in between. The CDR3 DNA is TGTGCCAGCAGCTTAGGAAACCGGGCTAACTATGGCTACACCTTC. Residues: CASSLGNRANYGYTF.

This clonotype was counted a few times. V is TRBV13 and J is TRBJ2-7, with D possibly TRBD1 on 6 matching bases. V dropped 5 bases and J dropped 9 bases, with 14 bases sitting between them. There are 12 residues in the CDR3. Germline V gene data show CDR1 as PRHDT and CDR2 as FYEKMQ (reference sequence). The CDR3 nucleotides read TGTGCCAGCAGCACCGGACCCAGGGGGCAGTACTTC. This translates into CASSTGPRGQYF.

DNA of the CDR3: TGTGCCAGCAGCTTAGGGGTCAGCGGGAGGGCCCAAGAGACCCAGTACTTC. As protein: CASSLGVSGRAQETQYF. V usage is TRBV7-6 and J usage is TRBJ2-5, with 10 bases identical to TRBD2. Germline CDR1 SGHVS, CDR2 FNYEAQ. This CDR3 comprises 17 residues. After removal of 1 base from V and 1 base from J, the junction contained 6 bases not matched to a gene.

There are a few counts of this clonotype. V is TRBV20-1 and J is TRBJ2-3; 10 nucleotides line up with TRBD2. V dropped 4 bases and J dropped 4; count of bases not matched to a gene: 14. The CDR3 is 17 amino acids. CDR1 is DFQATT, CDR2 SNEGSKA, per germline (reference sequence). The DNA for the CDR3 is TGCAGTGCTATGCGACTAGCGGGTGGGGTAGGCGCAGATACGCAGTATTTT. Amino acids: CSAMRLAGGVGADTQYF.

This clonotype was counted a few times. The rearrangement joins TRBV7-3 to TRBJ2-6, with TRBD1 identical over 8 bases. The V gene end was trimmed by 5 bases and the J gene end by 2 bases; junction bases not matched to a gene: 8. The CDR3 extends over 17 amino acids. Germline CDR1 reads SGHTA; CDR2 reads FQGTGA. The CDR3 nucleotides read TGTGCCAGCAGCATACAGTCAGGGGGCCCTGGGGCCAACGTCCTGACTTTC. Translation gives CASSIQSGGPGANVLTF.

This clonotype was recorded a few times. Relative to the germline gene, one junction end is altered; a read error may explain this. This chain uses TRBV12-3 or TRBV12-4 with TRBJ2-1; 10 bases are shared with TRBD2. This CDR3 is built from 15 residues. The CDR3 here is CASSVAGGRYNEQFF. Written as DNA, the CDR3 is TGTGCCAGCAGTGTAGCGGGAGGACGATACAATGAGCAGTTCTTC.

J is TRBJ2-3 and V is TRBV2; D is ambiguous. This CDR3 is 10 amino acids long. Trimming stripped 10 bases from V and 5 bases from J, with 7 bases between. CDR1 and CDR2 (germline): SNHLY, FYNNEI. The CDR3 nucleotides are TGTGCCAAGACTGTAGATACGCAGTATTTT. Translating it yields CAKTVDTQYF.

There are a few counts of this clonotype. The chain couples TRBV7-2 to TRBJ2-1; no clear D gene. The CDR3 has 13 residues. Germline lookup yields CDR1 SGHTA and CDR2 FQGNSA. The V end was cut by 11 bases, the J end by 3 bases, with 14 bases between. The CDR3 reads CASRPNGYNEQFF. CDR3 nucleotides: TGTGCCTCCCGACCAAATGGCTACAATGAGCAGTTCTTC.

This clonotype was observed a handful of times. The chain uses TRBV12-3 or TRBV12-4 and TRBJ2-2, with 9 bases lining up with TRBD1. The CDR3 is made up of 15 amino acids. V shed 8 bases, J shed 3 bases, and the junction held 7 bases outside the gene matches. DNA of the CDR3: TGTGCCAGCGATGGAGGGACAGGGTACACCGGGGAGCTGTTTTTT. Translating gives CASDGGTGYTGELFF.

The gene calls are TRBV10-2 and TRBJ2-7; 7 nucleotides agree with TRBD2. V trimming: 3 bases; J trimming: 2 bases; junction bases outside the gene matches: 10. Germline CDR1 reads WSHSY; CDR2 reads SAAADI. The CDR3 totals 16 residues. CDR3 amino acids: CASSEGLGGRTYEQYF. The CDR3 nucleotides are TGCGCCAGCAGTGAAGGTTTGGGCGGGAGAACCTACGAGCAGTACTTC.

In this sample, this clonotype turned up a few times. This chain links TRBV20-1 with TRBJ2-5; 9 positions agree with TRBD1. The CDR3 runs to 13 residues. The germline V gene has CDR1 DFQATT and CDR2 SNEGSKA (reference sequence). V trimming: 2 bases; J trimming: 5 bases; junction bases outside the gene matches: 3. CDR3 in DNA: TGCAGTGCTAGAACAGGGGGCAAGGAGACCCAGTACTTC. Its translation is CSARTGGKETQYF.

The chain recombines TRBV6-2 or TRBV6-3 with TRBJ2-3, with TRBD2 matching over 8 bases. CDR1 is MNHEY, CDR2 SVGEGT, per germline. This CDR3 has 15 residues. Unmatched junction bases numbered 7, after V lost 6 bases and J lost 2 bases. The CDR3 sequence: CASSLLAVTTDTQYF. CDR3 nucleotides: TGTGCCAGCAGCCTACTAGCGGTAACCACAGATACGCAGTATTTT.

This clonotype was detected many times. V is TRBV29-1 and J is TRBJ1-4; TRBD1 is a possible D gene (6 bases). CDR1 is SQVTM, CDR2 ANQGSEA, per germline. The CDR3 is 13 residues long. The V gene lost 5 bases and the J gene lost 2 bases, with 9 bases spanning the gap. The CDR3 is CSVRGGTNEKLFF. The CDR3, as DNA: TGCAGCGTTCGCGGGGGCACTAATGAAAAACTGTTTTTT.

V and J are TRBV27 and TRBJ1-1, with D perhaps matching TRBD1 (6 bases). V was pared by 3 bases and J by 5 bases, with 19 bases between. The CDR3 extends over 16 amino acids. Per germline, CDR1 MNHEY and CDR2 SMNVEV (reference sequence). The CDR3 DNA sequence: TGTGCCAGCAGTTTTTGGGAACCAGGGGTAGGGACTGAAGCTTTCTTT. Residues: CASSFWEPGVGTEAFF.

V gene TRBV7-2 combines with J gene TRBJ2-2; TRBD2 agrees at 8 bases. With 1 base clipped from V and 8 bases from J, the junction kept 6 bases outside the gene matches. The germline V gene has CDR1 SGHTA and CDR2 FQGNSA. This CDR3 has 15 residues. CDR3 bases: TGTGCCAGCAGCTTAGATCTAGCGGGCGGGGGGGAGCTGTTTTTT. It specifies CASSLDLAGGGELFF.

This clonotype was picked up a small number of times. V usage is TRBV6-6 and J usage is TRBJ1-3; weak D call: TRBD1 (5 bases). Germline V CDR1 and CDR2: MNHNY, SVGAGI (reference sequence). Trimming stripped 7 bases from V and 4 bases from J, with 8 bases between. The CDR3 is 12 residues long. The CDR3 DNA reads TGTGCCAGCACCCCAGGGGGAAACACCATATATTTT. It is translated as CASTPGGNTIYF.

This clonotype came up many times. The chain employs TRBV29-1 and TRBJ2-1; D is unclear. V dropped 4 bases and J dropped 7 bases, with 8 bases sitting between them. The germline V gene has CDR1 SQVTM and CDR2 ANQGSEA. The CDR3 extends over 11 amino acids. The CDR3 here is CSVVYRNEQFF. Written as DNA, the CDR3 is TGCAGCGTTGTATACAGAAATGAGCAGTTCTTC.